This T cell receptor beta chain was obtained from a study of blood T cell repertoires in COVID-19. Study in general: PBMCs, B-cell-depleted T cells, or T cells were the source of the cDNA or gDNA that made up the material.

The CDR3 length is 16 residues. In the original analysis: Reference gene primers were amplified, and this amplification served to estimate nucleated cell counts. Clones were read by immunoSEQ multiplex PCR, and TCRdb kept only the in-frame ones, dropping some. V, J and clone size derive from that table, while D and trimming were established from the DNA sequence. The sample has 150,000 to 200,000 clones, around 93% seen once; the top ten hold about 5%. V is TRBV1 and J is TRBJ2-2; the D call in the table, TRBD1, was not verified against the DNA. TRBV1 is shown as a pseudogene. The sequenced material came from peripheral blood. The sequence was obtained from a woman aged 50 to 60 with acute or convalescent COVID-19. The CDR3: CTSSHPPGQGARGAVF. CDR3 nucleotide sequence: TGCACCAGCAGCCACCCCCCCGGACAGGGGGCCCGGGGAGCTGTTTTT.